Below are 30 T cell receptor beta chains sequenced from a single sample in a study of blood T cell repertoires in COVID-19. TCRdb's table, derived via immunoSEQ multiplex PCR, lists solely in-frame clones and lacks some. This sample has under 250,000 clones, with around 86% found just once. Material: PBMCs or T cells enriched from blood (not recorded which). Every receptor here comes from a woman aged 50 to 60 with acute COVID-19.

The chain is built from TRBV28 and TRBJ2-7; TRBD2 matches 9 bases. Germline V gives CDR1 MDHEN, CDR2 SYDVKM. The CDR3 has 14 residues. V gave up 11 bases and J gave up 0 bases; unmatched junction bases: 8. CDR3 loop: CAGRLAGYSYEQYF. CDR3 bases: TGTGCCGGCCGGCTAGCGGGGTACTCCTACGAGCAGTACTTC.

The CDR3 loop is CASTRLAGAIYNEQFF. CDR3 DNA sequence: TGTGCCAGTACACGACTAGCGGGGGCAATCTACAATGAGCAGTTCTTC. The rearrangement links TRBV2 to TRBJ2-1; TRBD2 matches at 12 bases. The CDR3 totals 16 residues. Germline V gene lookup returns CDR1 SNHLY and CDR2 FYNNEI. The trim removed 9 bases at V and 3 bases at J, leaving 9 bases unmatched.

This clone was seen once. V is TRBV13 and J is TRBJ1-3; 9 bases match TRBD1. V shed 5 bases, J shed 3 bases, and the junction held 5 bases outside the gene matches. CDR3 length: 15 residues. Germline CDR1 reads PRHDT; CDR2 reads FYEKMQ (reference sequence). The CDR3 DNA reads as TGTGCCAGCAGCCGGGGACAGGGAGGTGGAAACACCATATATTTT. This translates into CASSRGQGGGNTIYF.

V and J are TRBV4-1 and TRBJ2-5; tentative D call: TRBD1 (6 bases). Germline V lookup: CDR1 MGHRA, CDR2 YSYEKL. The CDR3 sequence is 15 residues long. Deletions cut 1 base from V and 3 bases from J, with 12 bases between. Here the CDR3 DNA reads TGCGCCAGCAGCCAAGGGGGTCCAGGGGAAGAGACCCAGTACTTC. It encodes CASSQGGPGEETQYF.

The V call is TRBV28, the J call TRBJ2-7; 9 bases are shared with TRBD2. Germline V gene sequence: CDR1 MDHEN, CDR2 SYDVKM. V shed 2 bases, J shed 4 bases, and the junction held 9 bases outside the gene matches. The length of the CDR3 is 16 residues. CDR3 sequence: CASSLRLTSGYYEQYF. The DNA for the CDR3 is TGTGCCAGCAGTTTAAGATTGACTAGCGGCTATTACGAGCAGTACTTC.

The gene calls are TRBV4-3 and TRBJ2-7, with 7 bases fitting TRBD1. Losses at the gene ends were 4 bases for V and 3 bases for J; bases not matched to a gene: 12. The CDR3 covers 16 residues. CDR1 is LGHNA, CDR2 YSLEER, per germline. Written as DNA, the CDR3 is TGCGCCAGCAGCCGGGGAACAGGGGTTTATGACTACGAGCAGTACTTC. Its translation is CASSRGTGVYDYEQYF.

CDR3 loop: CASTSTGYGYTF. The CDR3, as DNA: TGTGCCAGCACGTCGACAGGGTATGGCTACACCTTC. The J gene is TRBJ1-2, the V gene TRBV28, with 7 bases identical to TRBD1. V lost 7 bases, J lost 5 bases, and 4 bases stayed unmatched. The CDR3 contains 12 residues. Germline assignment: CDR1 MDHEN and CDR2 SYDVKM.

The chain combines TRBV10-3 with TRBJ1-2; 7 bases are a match to TRBD1. The V gene's germline CDR1 is ENHRY and CDR2 SYGVKD. J gave up 8 bases and V 8 bases, and 8 bases lay outside the gene matches. This CDR3 contains 12 residues. The CDR3 sequence is CAISTGQTGYTF. The CDR3 coding sequence is TGTGCCATCTCCACGGGACAGACAGGCTACACCTTC.

The chain uses TRBV6-2 or TRBV6-3 and TRBJ2-1; 10 positions agree with TRBD2. The CDR3 extends over 14 amino acids. Germline V lookup: CDR1 MNHEY, CDR2 SVGEGT. V gave up 6 bases and J gave up 4 bases; unmatched junction bases: 3. CDR3 in DNA: TGTGCCAGCAGCAAGCGGGGGGGATACAATGAGCAGTTCTTC. It specifies CASSKRGGYNEQFF.

This clone was detected a few times. Other DNA sequences from this sample encode an identical CDR3 as well. V is TRBV5-4 and J is TRBJ2-7; possibly TRBD2 for D (6 bases). Germline loops: CDR1 SGHNT, CDR2 YYREEE (reference sequence). V was trimmed by 0 bases and J by 4 bases, leaving 8 bases between them. The CDR3 consists of 13 residues. The CDR3 DNA reads TGTGCCAGCAGCTTGGACCGGGGGTACGAGCAGTACTTC. Translating gives CASSLDRGYEQYF.

The chain couples TRBV6-5 to TRBJ1-3; no firm D call. The CDR3 is 14 residues long. Germline V lookup: CDR1 MNHEY, CDR2 SVGAGI. V lost 4 bases and J lost 0, with 7 bases in between. As DNA, the CDR3 is TGTGCCAGCAGTTCAACTTTCTCTGGAAACACCATATATTTT. It encodes CASSSTFSGNTIYF.

The chain joins TRBV18 to TRBJ2-1; 10 positions agree with TRBD1. The CDR3 sequence is 17 residues long. Germline V gene sequence: CDR1 KGHSH, CDR2 LQKENI. V gave up 3 bases and J gave up 2 bases; unmatched junction bases: 7. CDR3 protein: CASSPVMTGGTYNEQFF. In DNA, the CDR3 is TGTGCCAGCTCACCCGTTATGACAGGGGGCACCTACAATGAGCAGTTCTTC.

The genes are TRBV20-1 and TRBJ2-5; D possibly corresponds to TRBD1 (6 bases). This CDR3 has 13 amino acids. Looked up from germline, CDR1 is DFQATT and CDR2 is SNEGSKA (reference sequence). V dropped 3 bases and J dropped 2 bases, with 10 bases sitting between them. The CDR3 DNA is TGCAGTGCTAGTTGGGGACAACAAGAGACCCAGTACTTC. Translating gives CSASWGQQETQYF.

This rearrangement joins TRBV6-5 to TRBJ1-1, with D perhaps TRBD1 (6 bases). The CDR3 runs to 12 residues. Trimming shortened V by 9 bases and J by 1 base, and 9 bases separated the two germline ends. Germline lookup yields CDR1 MNHEY and CDR2 SVGAGI. CDR3 nucleotides: TGTGCCAGTGAACAGGGGAACACTGAAGCTTTCTTT. Translating it yields CASEQGNTEAFF.

The chain recombines TRBV2 with TRBJ2-1; 11 nucleotides line up with TRBD2. V lost 6 bases, J lost 9 bases, and 7 bases stayed unmatched. This CDR3 comprises 14 residues. In germline, CDR1 is SNHLY, CDR2 FYNNEI. The CDR3 DNA follows: TGTGCCAGCAGAATAGCGGGGGGGCCACGTGAGCAGTTCTTC. It specifies CASRIAGGPREQFF.

The chain joins TRBV28 to TRBJ1-2, with 9 bases aligning to TRBD1. There are 15 residues in the CDR3. J was trimmed by 3 bases and V by 4 bases; bases with no gene match: 6. Germline values: CDR1 MDHEN, CDR2 SYDVKM. The CDR3 bases are TGTGCCAGCAGTTCCCCGGGACAGGGTGACTATGGCTACACCTTC. Its translation is CASSSPGQGDYGYTF.

The CDR3 nucleotides are TGTGCCAGCACCGAGACAGGGGGCGGCAGCTACACCTTC. Protein: CASTETGGGSYTF. The chain recombines TRBV5-8 with TRBJ1-2; TRBD1 matches at 10 bases. The CDR3 extends over 13 amino acids. Germline values: CDR1 SGHTS, CDR2 YDEGEE. Unmatched junction bases numbered 8, after V lost 6 bases and J lost 9 bases.

This clone was seen more than once but under ten times. This chain joins TRBV29-1 and TRBJ2-3; TRBD1 is a possible D gene (6 bases). The V end lost 2 bases, the J end lost 0 bases, and 15 bases lay between the germline ends. The V gene's germline CDR1 is SQVTM and CDR2 ANQGSEA. The CDR3 length is 16 residues. The CDR3 nucleotides read TGCAGCGTTGAAATCTGGACAGTCCCTAGCACAGATACGCAGTATTTT. Its translation: CSVEIWTVPSTDTQYF.

V gene TRBV19 combines with J gene TRBJ1-3; 9 nucleotides match TRBD1. The CDR3 loop spans 14 amino acids. The V gene's germline CDR1 is LNHDA and CDR2 SQIVND (reference sequence). With 6 bases clipped from V and 2 bases from J, the junction kept 2 bases outside the gene matches. CDR3 sequence (DNA): TGTGCCAGTAGCGGGACAGGGACTGGAAACACCATATATTTT. Translating it yields CASSGTGTGNTIYF.

This rearrangement joins TRBV19 to TRBJ1-2; no reliable D call. V lost 5 bases and J lost 4, with 14 bases in between. This CDR3 has 14 amino acids. Germline V gene lookup returns CDR1 LNHDA and CDR2 SQIVND (reference sequence). CDR3 protein: CASSFKTGFYGYTF. CDR3 nucleotide sequence: TGTGCCAGTAGTTTTAAGACGGGATTCTATGGCTACACCTTC.

The chain carries TRBV9 and TRBJ1-6, with D unresolved. V was clipped by 0 bases and J by 6 bases, with 7 bases between them. CDR1 SGDLS and CDR2 YYNGEE come from the germline V gene. CDR3 length: 14 amino acids. The CDR3 is CASSVGSSNSPLHF. CDR3 coding DNA: TGTGCCAGCAGCGTAGGTAGCAGTAATTCACCCCTCCACTTT. The complete variable domain, with remaining parts taken from reference TRBV9 and TRBJ1-6, reads DSGVTQTPKHLITATGQRVTLRCSPRSGDLSVYWYQQSLDQGLQFLIQYYNGEERAKGNILERFSAQQFPDLHSELNLSSLELGDSALYFCASSVGSSNSPLHFGNGTRLTVT.

This clone was recorded a few times. This sequence joins TRBV28 and TRBJ2-7, with TRBD1 identical over 10 bases. Unmatched junction bases numbered 14, after V lost 6 bases and J lost 3 bases. CDR3 length: 17 residues. Germline V gives CDR1 MDHEN, CDR2 SYDVKM. The CDR3 is CASRIRTGTGAFYEQYF. The CDR3 nucleotides read TGTGCCAGCAGAATCCGTACCGGGACAGGGGCCTTCTACGAGCAGTACTTC.

This clone was seen only once. The chain joins TRBV24-1 to TRBJ2-5; 9 bases line up with TRBD2. The trim removed 4 bases at V and 3 bases at J, leaving 11 bases unmatched. The CDR3 spans 17 residues. Germline V lookup: CDR1 KGHDR, CDR2 SFDVKD. The CDR3 loop is CATSDPSSLAGEETQYF. Written as DNA, the CDR3 is TGTGCCACCAGTGACCCAAGCTCACTAGCGGGTGAAGAGACCCAGTACTTC.

This clone was recorded once. V and J are TRBV2 and TRBJ1-4; 7 nucleotides line up with TRBD1. In germline, CDR1 is SNHLY, CDR2 FYNNEI. J gave up 5 bases and V 7 bases, and 7 bases lay outside the gene matches. This CDR3 has 14 residues. As DNA, the CDR3 is TGTGCCAGCAAAAACAGGGGTCCGAATGAAAAACTGTTTTTT. This codes for CASKNRGPNEKLFF.

This sequence joins TRBV28 and TRBJ1-2; TRBD1 might be the D (5 bases). The CDR3 loop spans 14 amino acids. V shed 6 bases and J shed 4 bases, with 15 bases lying between them. Germline CDR1 MDHEN, CDR2 SYDVKM. CDR3 protein: CASRGVGGVYGYTF. The CDR3 DNA reads TGTGCCAGCAGGGGCGTCGGGGGTGTCTATGGCTACACCTTC.

The chain links TRBV3-1 (or the pseudogene TRBV3-2) to TRBJ1-1; TRBD1 might be the D (6 bases). V was pared by 6 bases and J by 0 bases, with 11 bases between. Germline lookup yields CDR1 LGHDT and CDR2 YNNKEL (reference sequence). This CDR3 is built from 14 residues. The CDR3 loop is CASRATGMNTEAFF. The CDR3 DNA is TGTGCCAGCAGAGCGACAGGAATGAACACTGAAGCTTTCTTT.

This clone has only one observation. CDR3 DNA: TGTGCCTGGAGGCGGGGGGGGAACACCGGGGAGCTGTTTTTT. It yields the protein CAWRRGGNTGELFF. The rearrangement uses TRBV30 and TRBJ2-2; 9 bases align to TRBD2. The CDR3 is 14 amino acids. Germline CDR1 reads GTSNPN; CDR2 reads SVGIG (reference sequence). Losses at the gene ends were 3 bases for V and 1 base for J; bases not matched to a gene: 0.

The chain combines TRBV7-2 with TRBJ2-5; TRBD1 aligns across 9 bases. CDR1 SGHTA and CDR2 FQGNSA come from the germline V gene. The CDR3 has 15 amino acids. Losses at the gene ends were 5 bases for V and 5 bases for J; bases not matched to a gene: 9. As DNA, the CDR3 is TGTGCCAGCAGCCTAGGACAGGGGTGGACGGAGACCCAGTACTTC. Protein: CASSLGQGWTETQYF. The full variable domain, rest sourced from reference TRBV7-2 and TRBJ2-5, is GAGVSQSPSNKVTEKGKDVELRCDPISGHTALYWYRQSLGQGLEFLIYFQGNSAPDKSGLPSDRFSAERTGGSVSTLTIQRTQQEDSAVYLCASSLGQGWTETQYFGPGTRLLVL.

In its sample, this clone ranks as medium-sized. The rearrangement links TRBV2 to TRBJ2-1, with 7 nucleotides matching TRBD1. Per germline, CDR1 SNHLY and CDR2 FYNNEI. The CDR3 loop spans 14 amino acids. J was trimmed by 8 bases and V by 6 bases; bases with no gene match: 10. The CDR3 loop reads CASRGGRGIDEQFF. CDR3 coding DNA: TGTGCCAGCAGGGGTGGCAGGGGGATCGATGAGCAGTTCTTC.

The rearrangement joins TRBV29-1 to TRBJ2-7; D is unclear. Germline CDR1 reads SQVTM; CDR2 reads ANQGSEA. There are 13 residues in the CDR3. The ends were cut back, 3 bases at V and 6 bases at J, with 15 bases in the middle. CDR3 nucleotide sequence: TGCAGCGTTGAGATTAGGCAGGCCGGCGAGCAGTACTTC. Protein sequence: CSVEIRQAGEQYF.